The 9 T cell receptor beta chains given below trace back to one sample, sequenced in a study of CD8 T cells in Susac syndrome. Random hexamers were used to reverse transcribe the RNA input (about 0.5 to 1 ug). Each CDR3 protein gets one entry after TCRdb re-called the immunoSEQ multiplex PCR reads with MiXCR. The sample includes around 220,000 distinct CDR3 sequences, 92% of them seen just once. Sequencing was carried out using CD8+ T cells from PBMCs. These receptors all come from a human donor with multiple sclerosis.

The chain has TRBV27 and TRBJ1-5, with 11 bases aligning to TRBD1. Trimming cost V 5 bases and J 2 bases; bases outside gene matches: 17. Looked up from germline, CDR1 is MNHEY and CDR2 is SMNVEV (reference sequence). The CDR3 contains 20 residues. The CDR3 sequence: CASSPLPGQGVGPGNQPQHF. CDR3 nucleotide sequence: TGTGCCAGCAGTCCCCTCCCGGGACAGGGGGTCGGTCCGGGCAATCAGCCCCAGCATTTT.

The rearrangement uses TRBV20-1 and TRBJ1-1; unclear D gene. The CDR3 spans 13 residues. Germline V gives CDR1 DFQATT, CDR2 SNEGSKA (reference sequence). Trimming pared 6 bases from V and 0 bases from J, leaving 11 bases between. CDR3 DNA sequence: TGCAGTGCCCCCCACCCAGTGAACACTGAAGCTTTCTTT. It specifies CSAPHPVNTEAFF.

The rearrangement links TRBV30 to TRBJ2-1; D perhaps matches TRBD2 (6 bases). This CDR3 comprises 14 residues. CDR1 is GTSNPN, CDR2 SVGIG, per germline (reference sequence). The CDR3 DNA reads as TGTGCGATCTCGGGACTTAAGGGAGGCGATGAGCAGTTCTTC. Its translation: CAISGLKGGDEQFF.

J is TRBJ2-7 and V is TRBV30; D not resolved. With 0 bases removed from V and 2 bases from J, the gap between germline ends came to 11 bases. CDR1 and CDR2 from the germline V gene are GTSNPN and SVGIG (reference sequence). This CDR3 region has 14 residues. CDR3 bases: TGTGCCTGGAGTGTAGAACTACCGCCCTACGAGCAGTACTTC. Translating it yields CAWSVELPPYEQYF. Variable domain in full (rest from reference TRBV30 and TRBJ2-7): SQTIHQWPATLVQPVGSPLSLECTVEGTSNPNLYWYRQAAGRGLQLLFYSVGIGQISSEVPQNLSASRPQDRQFILSSKKLLLSDSGFYLCAWSVELPPYEQYFGPGTRLTVT.

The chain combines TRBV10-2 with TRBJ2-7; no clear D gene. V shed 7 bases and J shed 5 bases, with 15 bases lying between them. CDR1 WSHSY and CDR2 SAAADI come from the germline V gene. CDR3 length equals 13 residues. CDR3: CASKGLGVDEQYF. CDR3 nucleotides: TGCGCCAGCAAGGGCCTTGGGGTGGACGAGCAGTACTTC.

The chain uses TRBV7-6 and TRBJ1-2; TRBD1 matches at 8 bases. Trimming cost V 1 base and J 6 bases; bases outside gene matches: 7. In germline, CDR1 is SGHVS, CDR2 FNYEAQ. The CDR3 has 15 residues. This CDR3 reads CASSLGGQGSHGYTF. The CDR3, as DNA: TGTGCCAGCAGCTTAGGAGGACAGGGCTCGCATGGCTACACCTTC. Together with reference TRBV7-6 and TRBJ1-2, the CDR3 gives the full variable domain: GAGVSQSPRYKVTKRGQDVALRCDPISGHVSLYWYRQALGQGPEFLTYFNYEAQQDKSGLPNDRFSAERPEGSISTLTIQRTEQRDSAMYRCASSLGGQGSHGYTFGSGTRLTVV.

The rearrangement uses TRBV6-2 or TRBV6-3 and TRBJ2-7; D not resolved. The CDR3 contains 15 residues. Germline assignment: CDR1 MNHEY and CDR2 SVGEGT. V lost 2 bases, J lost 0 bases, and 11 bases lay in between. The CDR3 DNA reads TGTGCCAGCAGTTACAGGCTGTCGAGCTCCTACGAGCAGTACTTC. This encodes CASSYRLSSSYEQYF.

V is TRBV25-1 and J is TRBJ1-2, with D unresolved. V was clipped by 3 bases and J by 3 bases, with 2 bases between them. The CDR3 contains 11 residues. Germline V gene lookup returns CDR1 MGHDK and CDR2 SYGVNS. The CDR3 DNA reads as TGTGCCAGCAGTGACCACTATGGCTACACCTTC. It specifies CASSDHYGYTF.

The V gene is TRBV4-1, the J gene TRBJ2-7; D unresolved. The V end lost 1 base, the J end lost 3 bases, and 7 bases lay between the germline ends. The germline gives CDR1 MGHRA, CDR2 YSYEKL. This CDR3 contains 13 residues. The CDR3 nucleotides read TGCGCCAGCAGCCAAGCTCCCAACTACGAGCAGTACTTC. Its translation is CASSQAPNYEQYF.